This TCR beta chain originates from a study of blood T cell repertoires in COVID-19. Study-level information: The samples span acute and convalescent COVID-19 from the United States, Italy and Spain. PBMCs, B-cell-depleted T cells, or T cells provided the cDNA or gDNA that made up the material.

Assay used: immunoSEQ multiplex PCR; TCRdb lists only in-frame clones, some missing. This table holds 200,000 to 300,000 clones, 86% found once. The CDR3 is 15 residues long. The germline V gene encodes CDR1 MGHRA and CDR2 YSYEKL. V lost 8 bases and J lost 7, with 24 bases in between. The sequenced sample consisted of peripheral blood. This sequence originates from a man older than 75 with acute or convalescent COVID-19. This chain links TRBV4-1 with TRBJ2-7, with D possibly matching TRBD2 (7 bases). The CDR3 DNA sequence: TGCGCCAGCCCCGGCTTGACAGGTTGGGGGGGGGAGCAGTACTTC. Amino acids: CASPGLTGWGGEQYF.